Listed below are T cell receptor beta chains from one sample, sequenced in a study of glioma-infiltrating T cells. In TCRdb, the multiplex PCR reads were re-called with MiXCR into one record per CDR3 protein. The data show approximately 110,000 distinct CDR3 sequences, less than 30% seen once. The sample comprised glioma tissue, nonneoplastic brain tissue, or PBMCs (not recorded which). Receptors originate from a human donor with low-grade glioma or glioblastoma, undergoing nonglioma brain surgery, or in good health (not recorded which). The CDR3 runs from the conserved cysteine through the conserved F or W. The order of the fields is J gene, CDR3 length, D gene, V gene, clone size, CDR3 DNA, CDR3 protein. D genes are given only for firm matches. Rows may omit the clone size; those that give it use once, few, many or a size class.

J: TRBJ1-6
length: 15
D: .
V: TRBV2
size: few
DNA: TGTGCCAGCAGACCCAGGGATACATATAATTCACCCCTCCACTTT
CDR3: CASRPRDTYNSPLHF

J: TRBJ1-3
length: 15
D: .
V: TRBV14
size: many
DNA: TGTGCCAGCAGCCAAGATTGGGGTACTGGAAACACCATATATTTT
CDR3: CASSQDWGTGNTIYF

J: TRBJ1-6
length: 13
D: .
V: TRBV9
size: many
DNA: TGTGCCAGCACCAGGGACTATAATTCACCCCTCCACTTT
CDR3: CASTRDYNSPLHF

J: TRBJ1-5
length: 16
D: TRBD1
V: TRBV28
size: many
DNA: TGTGCCAGCAGTTTAACGGACAGGATACCCCATCGGCCCCAGCATTTT
CDR3: CASSLTDRIPHRPQHF

J: TRBJ2-1
length: 15
D: TRBD2
V: TRBV29-1
size: many
DNA: TGCAGCGCCCGGGGTCGGGAGGGCTGGGACAATGAGCAGTTCTTC
CDR3: CSARGREGWDNEQFF

J: TRBJ2-2
length: 15
D: .
V: TRBV2
size: many
DNA: TGTGCCAGCAGTGGGACAGATACGAACACCGGGGAGCTGTTTTTT
CDR3: CASSGTDTNTGELFF

J: TRBJ2-3
length: 15
D: TRBD1
V: TRBV5-1
size: .
DNA: TGCGCCAGCAGCTTTGCGGGACAGGGGTTGGATACGCAGTATTTT
CDR3: CASSFAGQGLDTQYF

J: TRBJ1-5
length: 14
D: .
V: TRBV2
size: many
DNA: TGTGCCAGCACATACCGGGAAAGCAATCAGCCCCAGCATTTT
CDR3: CASTYRESNQPQHF

J: TRBJ2-6
length: 18
D: TRBD1
V: TRBV28
size: .
DNA: TGTGCCAGCAGTTCCCCGGGACAGGGGGGCCCCGGGGCCATCGTCCTGACTTTC
CDR3: CASSSPGQGGPGAIVLTF

J: TRBJ1-6
length: 16
D: .
V: TRBV5-1
size: many
DNA: TGCGCCAGCAGCTTACAGCCCCAGGAGGGAAATTCACCCCTCCACTTT
CDR3: CASSLQPQEGNSPLHF

J: TRBJ1-2
length: 13
D: .
V: TRBV12-3/TRBV12-4
size: many
DNA: TGTGCCAGCAGTGAACAGGTTTACTATGGCTACACCTTC
CDR3: CASSEQVYYGYTF

J: TRBJ2-4
length: 13
D: .
V: TRBV2
size: few
DNA: TGTGCCAGCTCGGAGGGAGCCAAAAACATTCAGTACTTC
CDR3: CASSEGAKNIQYF

J: TRBJ1-1
length: 15
D: .
V: TRBV25-1
size: .
DNA: TGTGCCAGCAATGACCGAAACAGGGCGGACACTGAAGCATTCTTT
CDR3: CASNDRNRADTEAFF

J: TRBJ2-7
length: 15
D: TRBD2
V: TRBV29-1
size: many
DNA: TGCAGCGTTGAAGCCCCTACTAGCGGGAGCTACGAGCAGTACTTC
CDR3: CSVEAPTSGSYEQYF

J: TRBJ1-5
length: 16
D: TRBD1
V: TRBV28
size: many
DNA: TGTGCCAGCCGACAGGGCGTGGGGGGGAGCAATCAGCCCCAGCATTTT
CDR3: CASRQGVGGSNQPQHF

J: TRBJ2-5
length: 14
D: .
V: TRBV28
size: .
DNA: TGTGCCAACAGTTCCGGGACTTCGCAAGGGACCCAGTACTTC
CDR3: CANSSGTSQGTQYF

J: TRBJ1-1
length: 13
D: .
V: TRBV6-1
size: many
DNA: TGTGCCAGCAGTTACAAGGGCTACACTGAAGCTTTCTTT
CDR3: CASSYKGYTEAFF

J: TRBJ2-7
length: 14
D: .
V: TRBV5-1
size: .
DNA: TGCGCCAGCAGCTTGGTTGTAGGGTCTCACGAGCAGTACTTC
CDR3: CASSLVVGSHEQYF

J: TRBJ1-5
length: 16
D: TRBD1
V: TRBV19
size: many
DNA: TGTGCCAGTACCCTGCAGGGACAGGGCCTAAATCAGCCCCAGCATTTT
CDR3: CASTLQGQGLNQPQHF

J: TRBJ1-2
length: 17
D: .
V: TRBV7-3
size: few
DNA: TGTGCCAGCAGCTTAAGGCCTGGAAGCTCTAATGTGAATGGCTACACCTTC
CDR3: CASSLRPGSSNVNGYTF

J: TRBJ2-7
length: 13
D: TRBD1
V: TRBV29-1
size: many
DNA: TGCAGCGTTGAACAGACAGGGGGCTACGAGCAGTACTTC
CDR3: CSVEQTGGYEQYF

J: TRBJ2-1
length: 15
D: TRBD2
V: TRBV29-1
size: .
DNA: TGCAGCGTTGTAGCGGGAGTCATGTCCTACAATGAGCAGTTCTTC
CDR3: CSVVAGVMSYNEQFF

J: TRBJ1-5
length: 14
D: .
V: TRBV20-1
size: .
DNA: TGCAGTGTTAGAGAGTTTCAGTACAATCAGCACCAGCATTTT
CDR3: CSVREFQYNQHQHF

J: TRBJ2-2
length: 16
D: .
V: TRBV11-3
size: .
DNA: TGTGCCAGCAGCTTAGGGAATAGCGGGAACACCGGGGAGCTGTTTTTT
CDR3: CASSLGNSGNTGELFF

J: TRBJ1-2
length: 12
D: TRBD1
V: TRBV18
size: many
DNA: TGTGCCAGCTCACTGGGACAGGATGGCTACACCTTC
CDR3: CASSLGQDGYTF

J: TRBJ2-5
length: 17
D: .
V: TRBV4-3
size: many
DNA: TGCGCCAGCAGCCAAGTAGTGACCTCATCATATGGAGAGACCCAGTACTTC
CDR3: CASSQVVTSSYGETQYF